This T cell receptor beta chain came from a study of OX40 agonist ivuxolimab in advanced cancers. Across the study: Enrolled patients in dose escalation had cancers that were hepatocellular carcinoma, melanoma, renal cell or head and neck cancer.

This clone was seen a handful of times. Its antigen is unknown. Cycle 7 day 1, cycle 4 day 1, and baseline were the timepoints at which blood was sampled. Per the germline V gene, CDR1 is LNHNV and CDR2 is YYDKDF (reference sequence). This CDR3 contains 15 residues. V was trimmed by 2 bases and J by 7 bases, leaving 15 bases between them. Study-wide results and limits: Compared with CD4+, CD8+ T cells on average had more expanded clones. Certain nonresponders additionally had low normalized T-cell clonal expansion.

Profiled with immunoSEQ multiplex PCR; TCRdb holds only in-frame clones, not every one. Of 35,000 to 55,000 clones listed, around 80% are singletons. The specimen comprised CD4+ or CD8+ T cells sorted from blood, sampled in a trial of the OX40 agonist ivuxolimab. This clonotype was obtained from an adult with an advanced solid tumor such as melanoma, head and neck, liver or kidney cancer. The V gene is TRBV15, the J gene TRBJ2-4, with D perhaps TRBD1 or TRBD2 (5 bases each). The CDR3 DNA sequence: TGTGCCACCAGCAGATACGGGGCTAGATTGAACATTCAGTACTTC. Amino acids: CATSRYGARLNIQYF.